Below are 20 T cell receptor beta chains sequenced from a single sample in a study of blood T cell repertoires in COVID-19. TCRdb keeps only in-frame clones here, not all; method: immunoSEQ multiplex PCR. The sample lists some 110,000 clones, about 85% occurring once. Source material: peripheral blood. The receptors derive from a man in his forties or fifties with acute or convalescent COVID-19.

In nucleotides, the CDR3 is TGTGCCAGCAGTTCTAGCCCCAATCAGCCCCAGCATTTT. Its protein is CASSSSPNQPQHF. The chain carries TRBV6-5 and TRBJ1-5; D gene unclear. This CDR3 has 13 amino acids. Trimming took off 4 bases at V and 3 bases at J, with 7 bases between the two ends. The germline CDR1 and CDR2 sequences are MNHEY and SVGAGI.

The CDR3 spells CASSPHGQNQPQHF. CDR3 bases: TGTGCCAGCAGCCCCCACGGTCAAAATCAGCCCCAGCATTTT. This sequence joins TRBV14 and TRBJ1-5; no clear D gene. Trimming took 4 bases from V and 4 from J, leaving 11 bases between them. The CDR3 consists of 14 residues. Germline loops: CDR1 SGHDN, CDR2 FVKESK.

The V call is TRBV29-1, the J call TRBJ2-7; 8 bases map to TRBD1. V was pared by 4 bases and J by 2 bases, with 7 bases of the junction left unmatched. From germline, CDR1 is SQVTM and CDR2 ANQGSEA. There are 14 residues in the CDR3. The CDR3 protein is CSVAQGAMAYEQYF. CDR3 in DNA: TGCAGCGTTGCGCAGGGGGCAATGGCCTACGAGCAGTACTTC.

This chain joins TRBV4-2 and TRBJ1-2, with 9 bases lining up with TRBD1. V lost 1 base, J lost 8 bases, and 8 bases stayed unmatched. The CDR3 runs to 15 residues. Germline values: CDR1 LGHNA, CDR2 YNFKEQ. CDR3 coding DNA: TGTGCCAGCAGCCAAGGGGACAGGGCCCGACCAGGCTACACCTTC. Its translation: CASSQGDRARPGYTF.

The V call is TRBV6-5, the J call TRBJ1-3; 9 bases fit TRBD1. J gave up 0 bases and V 2 bases, and 2 bases lay outside the gene matches. The germline CDR1 and CDR2 sequences are MNHEY and SVGAGI. The CDR3 contains 16 residues. The DNA for the CDR3 is TGTGCCAGCAGTTACGGGGGACAGGGCTCTGGAAACACCATATATTTT. Its translation: CASSYGGQGSGNTIYF.

CDR3 residues: CASSSDLGGSGYTF. The CDR3 DNA reads as TGTGCCAGCAGCTCCGACCTGGGGGGGAGTGGCTACACCTTC. The chain recombines TRBV11-2 with TRBJ1-2, with D possibly matching TRBD1 (5 bases). With 4 bases removed from V and 7 bases from J, the gap between germline ends came to 16 bases. There are 14 residues in the CDR3. Germline V CDR1 and CDR2: SGHAT, FQNNGV.

This chain links TRBV7-8 with TRBJ2-2; D ambiguous. Trimming took 3 bases from V and 5 from J, leaving 7 bases between them. Germline V gene data show CDR1 as SGHVS and CDR2 as FQNEAQ. This CDR3 has 13 amino acids. The CDR3 is CASSFPNTGELFF. The CDR3 DNA follows: TGTGCCAGCAGCTTCCCAAATACCGGGGAGCTGTTTTTT.

V and J are TRBV6-6 and TRBJ2-5, with TRBD1 as a possible D gene (6 bases). Deletions cut 6 bases from V and 4 bases from J, with 18 bases between. The V gene's germline CDR1 is MNHNY and CDR2 SVGAGI (reference sequence). The CDR3 sequence is 15 residues long. CDR3 in amino acids: CASRTQGSGGETQYF. The CDR3 DNA is TGTGCCAGCAGAACCCAGGGGTCTGGGGGAGAGACCCAGTACTTC.

This rearrangement joins TRBV5-6 to TRBJ2-3; D not resolved. Germline V gives CDR1 SGHDT, CDR2 YYEEEE. Trimming removed 0 bases from V and 3 bases from J, with 5 bases in between. This CDR3 has 13 amino acids. CDR3 residues: CASSLGTTDTQYF. Written as DNA, the CDR3 is TGTGCCAGCAGCTTGGGCACAACAGATACGCAGTATTTT. The full variable domain, in which reference TRBV5-6 and TRBJ2-3 provide the parts outside the CDR3, is DAGVTQSPTHLIKTRGQQVTLRCSPKSGHDTVSWYQQALGQGPQFIFQYYEEEERQRGNFPDRFSGHQFPNYSSELNVNALLLGDSALYLCASSLGTTDTQYFGPGTRLTVL.

This chain links TRBV14 with TRBJ1-2; 7 bases line up with TRBD1. Germline V gene data show CDR1 as SGHDN and CDR2 as FVKESK. There are 12 residues in the CDR3. V was clipped by 6 bases and J by 5 bases; unmatched bases: 3. In nucleotides, the CDR3 is TGTGCCAGCAGAAAGACAGGGTATGGCTACACCTTC. Amino acid sequence: CASRKTGYGYTF.

The genes are TRBV10-2 and TRBJ2-5, with TRBD2 as a possible D gene (7 bases). CDR3 length equals 17 residues. In germline, CDR1 is WSHSY, CDR2 SAAADI. Trimming cost V 0 bases and J 7 bases, with 21 bases left between them. The CDR3 DNA reads as TGCGCCAGCAGTGAGTCGACTCTAGCGGCCCCACAGGGGACCCAGTACTTC. It specifies CASSESTLAAPQGTQYF.

This chain connects TRBV7-3 to TRBJ2-5; a weak D match, TRBD2 (6 bases). V lost 5 bases and J 5 bases, leaving 12 bases between the germline ends. The CDR3 runs to 13 residues. Germline V lookup: CDR1 SGHTA, CDR2 FQGTGA. The CDR3 loop reads CASSSTSFETQYF. The CDR3 nucleotides read TGTGCCAGCAGCAGCACTAGCTTTGAGACCCAGTACTTC.

The genes are TRBV5-1 and TRBJ2-1; 9 bases fit TRBD1. This CDR3 region has 18 residues. Germline V CDR1 and CDR2: SGHRS, YFSETQ. Trimming at V came to 3 bases and at J to 2 bases, leaving 12 bases not matched to a gene. CDR3 coding DNA: TGCGCCAGCAGCTACACCCGCTTCGGGACAGGGACCTACAATGAGCAGTTCTTC. It specifies CASSYTRFGTGTYNEQFF. Filled out from reference TRBV5-1 and TRBJ2-1, the complete variable domain reads KAGVTQTPRYLIKTRGQQVTLSCSPISGHRSVSWYQQTPGQGLQFLFEYFSETQRNKGNFPGRFSGRQFSNSRSEMNVSTLELGDSALYLCASSYTRFGTGTYNEQFFGPGTRLTVL.

This rearrangement joins TRBV5-6 to TRBJ2-1, with D possibly TRBD1 on 6 matching bases. From germline, CDR1 is SGHDT and CDR2 YYEEEE. Trimming removed 0 bases at V and 8 bases at J, with 12 bases between. The CDR3 contains 14 residues. The CDR3 is CASSLGVDSYEQFF. The CDR3 DNA is TGTGCCAGCAGCTTGGGGGTGGACAGCTATGAGCAGTTCTTC.

The chain carries TRBV6-1 and TRBJ1-5, with a tentative D call TRBD1 (5 bases). The germline V gene has CDR1 MNHNS and CDR2 SASEGT. The CDR3 totals 13 residues. V dropped 3 bases and J dropped 4 bases, with 7 bases sitting between them. CDR3 DNA: TGTGCCAGCAGTGACAGGGTGAATCAGCCCCAGCATTTT. Its translation: CASSDRVNQPQHF.

The chain is built from TRBV6-2 or TRBV6-3 and TRBJ1-2, with no clear D. Between the trimmed V and J ends, which lost 1 base and 6 bases, there was a span of 6 bases. Germline V gives CDR1 MNHEY, CDR2 SVGEGT. The CDR3 is made up of 12 amino acids. The DNA of the CDR3 is TGTGCCAGCAGTTACTGGCCAGATGGCTACACCTTC. Its translation is CASSYWPDGYTF.

The CDR3 here is CASIPGRRSYEQYF. CDR3 in DNA: TGTGCCAGCATCCCGGGTAGGCGGTCCTACGAGCAGTACTTC. The chain joins TRBV28 to TRBJ2-7, with D unclear. Looked up from germline, CDR1 is MDHEN and CDR2 is SYDVKM. The length of the CDR3 is 14 residues. V was cut by 7 bases and J by 1 base, with 14 bases left in between.

The J gene is TRBJ2-1, the V gene TRBV5-1; D may be TRBD2 (7 bases). There are 16 residues in the CDR3. The V gene's germline CDR1 is SGHRS and CDR2 YFSETQ. Deletions cut 3 bases from V and 7 bases from J, with 20 bases between. Written as DNA, the CDR3 is TGCGCCAGCAGCTCCACAACTGCAGGGAGGGGGAATGAGCAGTTCTTC. Translation: CASSSTTAGRGNEQFF.

The rearrangement links TRBV6-6 to TRBJ1-2, with no clear D. Per the germline V gene, CDR1 is MNHNY and CDR2 is SVGAGI (reference sequence). The CDR3 covers 15 residues. Trimming removed 6 bases at V and 3 bases at J, with 17 bases between. The CDR3 loop reads CASRDLSGNDYGYTF. The CDR3 DNA reads as TGTGCCAGCAGGGACCTCAGCGGGAATGACTATGGCTACACCTTC.

This chain connects TRBV9 to TRBJ2-5, with 11 positions matching TRBD2. Germline loops: CDR1 SGDLS, CDR2 YYNGEE. This CDR3 is built from 16 residues. V dropped 0 bases and J dropped 4; count of bases not matched to a gene: 5. CDR3 loop: CASSVGVAGGGETQYF. The CDR3 DNA reads as TGTGCCAGCAGCGTAGGGGTAGCGGGAGGGGGAGAGACCCAGTACTTC.